A single sample is the source of the 7 T cell receptor beta chains below, sequenced in a study of T cell repertoires in cytomegalovirus infection. TCRdb used MiXCR to reprocess the reads, holding one entry per CDR3 protein. The sample includes under 350,000 distinct CDR3 sequences, 9.5% of them seen just once. Sequencing was done on a sample of PBMCs. The receptors shown here come from a human donor in good health (CMV status not recorded). Some clones in this sample may be carry-over from other donors' samples.

This clonotype was seen at least ten times. The V gene is TRBV6-1, the J gene TRBJ2-1; D gene uncertain. Germline CDR1 reads MNHNS; CDR2 reads SASEGT. The ends were cut back, 3 bases at V and 4 bases at J, with 13 bases in the middle. This CDR3 has 15 residues. The DNA of the CDR3 is TGTGCCAGCAGTGACCGGCTAGTGATTTACAATGAGCAGTTCTTC. Amino acids: CASSDRLVIYNEQFF.

This clonotype was counted between two and nine times. The chain joins TRBV7-3 to TRBJ2-1, with 8 bases that match TRBD2. Looked up from germline, CDR1 is SGHTA and CDR2 is FQGTGA. This CDR3 contains 14 residues. V lost 5 bases and J lost 4; bases outside the gene matches: 4. The CDR3 region has the DNA TGTGCCAGCAGCCCGGGGGGGGTTTACAATGAGCAGTTCTTC. Translated, it gives CASSPGGVYNEQFF. The full variable domain, rest sourced from reference TRBV7-3 and TRBJ2-1, is GAGVSQTPSNKVTEKGKYVELRCDPISGHTALYWYRQSLGQGPEFLIYFQGTGAADDSGLPNDRFFAVRPEGSVSTLKIQRTERGDSAVYLCASSPGGVYNEQFFGPGTRLTVL.

This clonotype was seen only a few times. The chain links TRBV6-2 or TRBV6-3 to TRBJ2-7, with D unresolved. Germline CDR1 and CDR2: MNHEY and SVGEGT. This CDR3 is built from 13 residues. V lost 5 bases to trimming and J lost 1 base, with 9 bases between them. The CDR3 protein is CASSKTLSYEQYF. CDR3 sequence (DNA): TGTGCCAGCAGTAAGACATTGTCCTACGAGCAGTACTTC.

V is TRBV6-5 and J is TRBJ2-3, with D possibly TRBD1 on 5 matching bases. V shed 8 bases and J shed 0 bases, with 18 bases lying between them. The germline CDR1 and CDR2 sequences are MNHEY and SVGAGI. This CDR3 has 16 residues. CDR3 sequence (DNA): TGTGCCAGCCGATCTAAGACAGCCCGAAGCACAGATACGCAGTATTTT. Protein: CASRSKTARSTDTQYF.

This clonotype has at least ten counts. The V call is TRBV12-3 or TRBV12-4, the J call TRBJ1-2; 7 nucleotides line up with TRBD1. The CDR3 is made up of 17 amino acids. V was pared by 4 bases and J by 0 bases, with 11 bases of the junction left unmatched. CDR3: CASSYSRGGLANYGYTF. The CDR3 DNA sequence: TGTGCCAGCAGTTATTCCAGGGGGGGATTAGCTAACTATGGCTACACCTTC.

At least ten counts were recorded for this clonotype. The J gene is TRBJ2-1, the V gene TRBV11-1, with 8 bases that match TRBD2. Germline CDR1 SGHAT, CDR2 FQDESV (reference sequence). Trimming took 2 bases from V and 0 from J; bases not matched to a gene: 3. The CDR3 extends over 16 amino acids. DNA for the CDR3: TGTGCCAGCAGCTTAAGTCTAGCGGGCTCCTACAATGAGCAGTTCTTC. It encodes CASSLSLAGSYNEQFF.

This clonotype came up many times. The chain carries TRBV7-3 and TRBJ2-5; 8 bases are shared with TRBD1. Germline V gene lookup returns CDR1 SGHTA and CDR2 FQGTGA. The CDR3 sequence is 14 residues long. V trimming: 5 bases; J trimming: 2 bases; junction bases outside the gene matches: 4. In nucleotides, the CDR3 is TGTGCCAGCAGCCTAGACAGGGGTCAAGAGACCCAGTACTTC. This codes for CASSLDRGQETQYF.